One sample yielded the 22 T cell receptor beta chains listed below, sequenced in a study of T cell changes during pregnancy in multiple sclerosis. Data came from immunoSEQ multiplex PCR; TCRdb stores just in-frame clones and leaves some out. Altogether 53,000 or so clones are present, 94% being singletons, with the ten largest covering about 0.6%. The sequences come from CD4+ T cells from peripheral blood mononuclear cells, collected in the second trimester of pregnancy. The receptors were sampled from a female donor with multiple sclerosis, enrolled in a pregnancy study.

The chain uses TRBV29-1 and TRBJ1-1; D gene uncertain. The CDR3 runs to 12 residues. The germline V gene encodes CDR1 SQVTM and CDR2 ANQGSEA. The V gene lost 3 bases and the J gene lost 1 base, with 6 bases spanning the gap. CDR3 bases: TGCAGCGTTGATGGGCCGAACACTGAAGCTTTCTTT. Translation gives CSVDGPNTEAFF. The full variable domain, rest sourced from reference TRBV29-1 and TRBJ1-1, is SAVISQKPSRDICQRGTSLTIQCQVDSQVTMMFWYRQQPGQSLTLIATANQGSEATYESGFVIDKFPISRPNLTFSTLTVSNMSPEDSSIYLCSVDGPNTEAFFGQGTRLTVV.

This chain connects TRBV10-3 to TRBJ1-1, with 10 nucleotides matching TRBD1. V shed 6 bases, J shed 2 bases, and the junction held 3 bases outside the gene matches. The CDR3 covers 14 residues. The germline V gene encodes CDR1 ENHRY and CDR2 SYGVKD. CDR3 region: CAIRGDRGNTEAFF. The CDR3 bases are TGTGCCATCAGGGGGGACAGGGGTAACACTGAAGCTTTCTTT.

This chain joins TRBV2 and TRBJ2-7; D perhaps matches TRBD1 (6 bases). This CDR3 is built from 12 residues. The germline CDR1 and CDR2 sequences are SNHLY and FYNNEI. Trimming shortened V by 4 bases and J by 2 bases, and 6 bases separated the two germline ends. CDR3 sequence (DNA): TGTGCCAGCAGTGGGACAGCCTACGAGCAGTACTTC. It codes for CASSGTAYEQYF. The full variable domain, rest sourced from reference TRBV2 and TRBJ2-7, is EPEVTQTPSHQVTQMGQEVILRCVPISNHLYFYWYRQILGQKVEFLVSFYNNEISEKSEIFDDQFSVERPDGSNFTLKIRSTKLEDSAMYFCASSGTAYEQYFGPGTRLTVT.

As DNA, the CDR3 is TGTGCCTGGAGTGGCGCTAGCGGGGGGATTAGCTCCTACAATGAGCAGTTCTTC. This translates into CAWSGASGGISSYNEQFF. The rearrangement joins TRBV30 to TRBJ2-1, with 11 bases lining up with TRBD2. In germline, CDR1 is GTSNPN, CDR2 SVGIG (reference sequence). Trimming at V came to 1 base and at J to 0 bases, leaving 8 bases not matched to a gene. The CDR3 loop spans 18 amino acids.

This clone was observed a single time. CDR3 sequence: CASSGGVSYNSPLHF. In nucleotides, the CDR3 is TGTGCCAGCTCGGGGGGAGTCTCCTATAATTCACCCCTCCACTTT. The chain joins TRBV6-6 to TRBJ1-6, with D perhaps matching TRBD1 (5 bases). Trimming removed 8 bases at V and 0 bases at J, with 11 bases between. The CDR3 length is 15 residues. Germline loops: CDR1 MNHNY, CDR2 SVGAGI (reference sequence).

The chain is built from TRBV4-3 and TRBJ2-5, with 8 bases identical to TRBD1. Germline V gene lookup returns CDR1 LGHNA and CDR2 YSLEER. Trimming at V came to 4 bases and at J to 5 bases, leaving 21 bases not matched to a gene. The CDR3 runs 19 residues. CDR3 residues: CASSPRLMVGRGRGETQYF. DNA of the CDR3: TGCGCCAGCAGCCCCCGCCTCATGGTCGGCAGGGGGCGAGGGGAGACCCAGTACTTC.

With regard to this clone: This specimen includes other DNA sequences encoding the same CDR3. V and J are TRBV9 and TRBJ1-2; maybe TRBD1 (6 bases). Germline values: CDR1 SGDLS, CDR2 YYNGEE. V was cut by 0 bases and J by 1 base, with 10 bases left in between. This CDR3 comprises 15 residues. In nucleotides, the CDR3 is TGTGCCAGCAGCGTAGGGGGGCAGGGTAACTATGGCTACACCTTC. Translating it yields CASSVGGQGNYGYTF.

The chain recombines TRBV7-9 with TRBJ1-1, with D tentatively TRBD1 (5 bases). CDR1 and CDR2 (germline): SEHNR, FQNEAQ (reference sequence). The CDR3 totals 15 residues. Trimming took off 0 bases at V and 4 bases at J, with 12 bases between the two ends. CDR3 loop: CASSLARLRGTEAFF. The CDR3 DNA is TGTGCCAGCAGCTTAGCGAGGTTAAGGGGCACTGAAGCTTTCTTT. Complete variable domain (other parts from reference TRBV7-9 and TRBJ1-1): DTGVSQNPRHKITKRGQNVTFRCDPISEHNRLYWYRQTLGQGPEFLTYFQNEAQLEKSRLLSDRFSAERPKGSFSTLEIQRTEQGDSAMYLCASSLARLRGTEAFFGQGTRLTVV.

V is TRBV5-5 and J is TRBJ2-7; 9 bases agree with TRBD1. Germline V gene lookup returns CDR1 SGHKS and CDR2 YYEKEE (reference sequence). The ends lost 4 bases at V and 3 bases at J; junction bases unmatched: 8. CDR3 length equals 15 residues. The CDR3 here is CASSPAGTGNYEQYF. The CDR3, as DNA: TGTGCCAGCAGCCCTGCAGGGACAGGGAACTACGAGCAGTACTTC.

The V and J genes are TRBV6-4 and TRBJ2-2; D perhaps matches TRBD2 (5 bases). The CDR3 contains 15 residues. Trimming stripped 3 bases from V and 6 bases from J, with 14 bases between. Germline lookup yields CDR1 MRHNA and CDR2 SNTAGT. CDR3 in amino acids: CASSEELRGSGELFF. The CDR3 region has the DNA TGTGCCAGCAGTGAGGAGTTGCGAGGGTCCGGGGAGCTGTTTTTT.

This chain uses TRBV15 with TRBJ1-4; maybe TRBD1 (5 bases). Per germline, CDR1 LNHNV and CDR2 YYDKDF (reference sequence). This CDR3 spans 15 amino acids. V shed 2 bases and J shed 5 bases, with 12 bases lying between them. CDR3 residues: CATSRSRGVNEKLFF. DNA for the CDR3: TGTGCCACCAGCAGAAGTCGGGGGGTGAATGAAAAACTGTTTTTT.

The genes are TRBV7-3 and TRBJ2-3; no reliable D call. The CDR3 sequence is 14 residues long. Trimming left V 5 bases short and J 9 bases short, with 18 bases between. The germline gives CDR1 SGHTA, CDR2 FQGTGA. This chain's CDR3 is CASSTDRRGRTQYF. CDR3 nucleotide sequence: TGTGCCAGCAGCACCGACCGACGCGGTCGGACGCAGTATTTT.

Turning to this clone: Additional DNA sequences in this sample encode the identical CDR3. This chain links TRBV7-9 with TRBJ2-3; 8 bases fit TRBD2. Trimming at V came to 1 base and at J to 3 bases, leaving 3 bases not matched to a gene. Per the germline V gene, CDR1 is SEHNR and CDR2 is FQNEAQ (reference sequence). CDR3 length equals 15 residues. In nucleotides, the CDR3 is TGTGCCAGCAGCTTAGTCAGCGGGGGAACAGATACGCAGTATTTT. Its translation is CASSLVSGGTDTQYF.

This clone has only one observation. This chain uses TRBV6-1 with TRBJ1-2, with D perhaps matching TRBD1 (5 bases). With 7 bases removed from V and 4 bases from J, the gap between germline ends came to 16 bases. Germline V gene sequence: CDR1 MNHNS, CDR2 SASEGT. CDR3 length: 14 amino acids. This CDR3 is CASTLSGVGYGYTF. The CDR3 nucleotides read TGTGCCAGCACCCTCTCGGGGGTTGGCTATGGCTACACCTTC.

A few counts support this clone. The chain is built from TRBV7-2 and TRBJ2-1; 10 positions agree with TRBD2. Germline CDR1 SGHTA, CDR2 FQGNSA. V was clipped by 5 bases and J by 7 bases; unmatched bases: 5. This CDR3 is built from 14 residues. The DNA of the CDR3 is TGTGCCAGCAGCAGCGGGGGGGCGGTAAATGAGCAGTTCTTC. Protein: CASSSGGAVNEQFF.

V gene TRBV7-2 combines with J gene TRBJ1-2; 8 positions match TRBD1. The CDR3 is made up of 16 amino acids. Germline CDR1 is SGHTA and CDR2 is FQGNSA. Trimming at V came to 5 bases and at J to 4 bases, leaving 12 bases not matched to a gene. CDR3 loop: CASSPQGAILFYGYTF. CDR3 nucleotides: TGTGCCAGCAGCCCCCAGGGGGCGATTCTGTTCTATGGCTACACCTTC.

V gene TRBV7-9 combines with J gene TRBJ1-2, with 7 bases that match TRBD1. J gave up 4 bases and V 3 bases, and 5 bases lay outside the gene matches. Looked up from germline, CDR1 is SEHNR and CDR2 is FQNEAQ (reference sequence). The CDR3 extends over 14 amino acids. CDR3 nucleotide sequence: TGTGCCAGCAGCTTCCGGGACAGACTCTATGGCTACACCTTC. It specifies CASSFRDRLYGYTF.

The chain carries TRBV9 and TRBJ1-2; D remains unclear. Deletions cut 5 bases from V and 4 bases from J, with 12 bases between. CDR3 length: 13 amino acids. CDR1 and CDR2 from the germline V gene are SGDLS and YYNGEE. CDR3 DNA: TGTGCCAGCAGACGGACGGGAGTCTATGGCTACACCTTC. Translating it yields CASRRTGVYGYTF.

V gene TRBV5-1 combines with J gene TRBJ2-7; D not certain. Germline V lookup: CDR1 SGHRS, CDR2 YFSETQ. The CDR3 totals 12 residues. Trimming took 1 base from V and 4 from J, leaving 6 bases between them. The CDR3 DNA follows: TGCGCCAGCAGCTTGTCGGGTTACGAGCAGTACTTC. Amino acid sequence: CASSLSGYEQYF.

In DNA form, the CDR3 reads TGTGCCAGCAGCTTAGGACAGGGAATCCGAGGGGAGACCCAGTACTTC. It encodes CASSLGQGIRGETQYF. The V call is TRBV11-3, the J call TRBJ2-5; TRBD1 matches at 7 bases. CDR3 length equals 16 residues. Germline lookup yields CDR1 SGHNT and CDR2 YENEEA. V shed 1 base and J 5 bases; nucleotides not matched to a gene: 10.

The chain employs TRBV2 and TRBJ2-7; 12 positions agree with TRBD2. Trimming removed 9 bases from V and 4 bases from J; junction bases left unmatched: 4. The CDR3 is made up of 13 amino acids. Looked up from germline, CDR1 is SNHLY and CDR2 is FYNNEI. Here the CDR3 reads CARGGLAGYEQYF. The CDR3 coding sequence is TGTGCCAGAGGAGGACTAGCGGGATACGAGCAGTACTTC.

The CDR3 protein is CSAYLNEQYF. The DNA of the CDR3 is TGCAGTGCCTACCTTAACGAGCAGTACTTC. This chain links TRBV20-1 with TRBJ2-7, with unresolved D. CDR1 is DFQATT and CDR2 is SNEGSKA in the germline V gene (reference sequence). The CDR3 loop spans 10 amino acids. V lost 6 bases to trimming and J lost 5 bases, with 8 bases between them.